This paragraph reports one T cell receptor (beta chain). Its matching antigen is unknown. The sample belongs to a study of CD8 T cells in ankylosing spondylitis. General study findings and limits: Blood from ankylosing spondylitis patients appeared to carry a characteristic roughly eight-variant TCR beta motif.

Quantitative 5'-RACE with molecular barcodes generated TCR beta libraries. TCRdb fed the 5' RACE reads into MiXCR, producing one record per CDR3 protein. The sample lists around 540,000 distinct CDR3 sequences, 10% to 15% occurring once. From germline, CDR1 is SEHNR and CDR2 FQNEAQ (reference sequence). The V and J ends lost 1 base and 8 bases respectively, with 12 bases between them. The CDR3 length is 14 residues. The source of this sequence is a male donor with ankylosing spondylitis. This chain connects TRBV7-9 to TRBJ2-1; D may be TRBD1 (6 bases). Material for sequencing was blood, either unsorted or a sorted T cell fraction (not recorded which). CDR3 DNA sequence: TGTGCCAGCAGCTTAGGTGGGGGCCAGGATGAGCAGTTCTTC. Its protein is CASSLGGGQDEQFF.